The 18 T cell receptor beta chains below all came from one sample that was sequenced in a study of HIV-infected patients and healthy controls. Antiretroviral therapy had run roughly three months, about 14 weeks, before follow-up blood collection. Whole blood was used without fractionation, so all unsorted peripheral T cells were included. Alpha and beta constant-region primers primed reverse transcription of around 500 ng RNA. Using multiplexing indices, alpha and beta chain libraries were generated apart by chain-specific third strand synthesis. Each CDR3 protein gets one entry after TCRdb re-called the 5' RACE reads with MiXCR. The data hold roughly 9,000 distinct CDR3 sequences, with over 7.5% observed a single time. Sequencing used blood, obtained during antiretroviral therapy. The receptor set was obtained from an adult with HIV infection.

Ten or more counts support this clonotype. V and J are TRBV5-1 and TRBJ2-5; 10 nucleotides match TRBD2. V trimming: 2 bases; J trimming: 3 bases; junction bases outside the gene matches: 1. Germline CDR1 SGHRS, CDR2 YFSETQ. The CDR3 consists of 14 residues. This CDR3 reads CASSFGLAEETQYF. The CDR3 DNA sequence: TGCGCCAGCAGCTTCGGACTAGCGGAAGAGACCCAGTACTTC.

This clonotype was seen at least ten times. The chain is built from TRBV4-1 and TRBJ2-6; tentatively, D is TRBD2 (5 bases). CDR1 and CDR2 (germline): MGHRA, YSYEKL. The CDR3 runs 15 residues. Between the trimmed V and J ends, which lost 0 bases and 4 bases, there was a span of 7 bases. Written as DNA, the CDR3 is TGCGCCAGCAGCCAAGATCCGGGGGGGGCCAACGTCCTGACTTTC. This translates into CASSQDPGGANVLTF.

This clonotype was observed many times. The J gene is TRBJ1-3, the V gene TRBV4-2; D gene uncertain. The V end lost 5 bases, the J end lost 6 bases, and 5 bases lay between the germline ends. The CDR3 consists of 11 residues. Germline loops: CDR1 LGHNA, CDR2 YNFKEQ. The CDR3 is CASSDVNTIYF. DNA for the CDR3: TGTGCCAGCAGCGACGTAAACACCATATATTTT.

At least ten counts were recorded for this clonotype. The chain links TRBV5-1 to TRBJ1-1; 7 bases map to TRBD1. Per the germline V gene, CDR1 is SGHRS and CDR2 is YFSETQ. The CDR3 sequence is 17 residues long. Trimming removed 1 base from V and 3 bases from J; junction bases left unmatched: 12. The CDR3 loop reads CASSLLDRMNSDTEAFF. In DNA form, the CDR3 reads TGCGCCAGCAGCTTGTTGGACAGGATGAATAGTGACACTGAAGCTTTCTTT.

This clonotype appeared many times. The genes are TRBV12-3 or TRBV12-4 and TRBJ1-2, with TRBD1 as a possible D gene (5 bases). The CDR3 sequence is 14 residues long. V was shortened by 3 bases and J by 6 bases, with 14 bases between the two germline ends. For the CDR3, the DNA is TGTGCCAGCAGTTTCTGGGGGACGGAGGATGGCTACACCTTC. Translation gives CASSFWGTEDGYTF.

The chain is built from TRBV7-6 and TRBJ2-5; 9 bases match TRBD2. The CDR3 length is 16 residues. The junction had 7 bases not matched to a gene; V was cut back by 5 bases and J by 0 bases. The germline V gene has CDR1 SGHVS and CDR2 FNYEAQ. The CDR3 here is CASSARLAEHQETQYF. The CDR3, as DNA: TGTGCCAGCAGCGCCCGACTAGCGGAACACCAAGAGACCCAGTACTTC.

This clonotype was detected ten times or more. This sequence joins TRBV12-3 or TRBV12-4 and TRBJ2-7; 9 bases map to TRBD1. V was clipped by 6 bases and J by 5 bases; unmatched bases: 8. The CDR3 sequence is 14 residues long. This CDR3 reads CASRPGTGQHEQYF. The CDR3 bases are TGTGCCAGCAGACCTGGGACAGGGCAACACGAGCAGTACTTC.

Relative to its sample, this clonotype is medium-sized (0.01 to 0.1%). V gene TRBV3-1 combines with J gene TRBJ2-5; D is undetermined. V lost 3 bases, J lost 5 bases, and 10 bases lay in between. CDR1 is LGHDT, CDR2 YNNKEL, per germline (reference sequence). The CDR3 spans 13 residues. The CDR3 DNA reads TGTGCCAGCAGCCATCTAAGAACGGAGACCCAGTACTTC. Amino acids: CASSHLRTETQYF.

Many counts were recorded for this clonotype. The chain combines TRBV19 with TRBJ2-2; tentatively, D is TRBD1 (7 bases). In germline, CDR1 is LNHDA, CDR2 SQIVND (reference sequence). The ends were cut back, 5 bases at V and 6 bases at J, with 13 bases in the middle. This CDR3 is built from 14 residues. The CDR3 sequence: CASSSGDSPGELFF. The DNA of the CDR3 is TGTGCCAGTAGTTCGGGGGACAGTCCCGGGGAGCTGTTTTTT.

This clonotype is classed as medium-sized (0.01 to 0.1%). The chain links TRBV12-3 or TRBV12-4 to TRBJ2-1, with a possible D match to TRBD1 (5 bases). The CDR3 has 14 residues. Trimming took off 6 bases at V and 0 bases at J, with 9 bases between the two ends. CDR3 amino acids: CASSPQGSYNEQFF. Written as DNA, the CDR3 is TGTGCCAGCAGCCCCCAGGGCTCCTACAATGAGCAGTTCTTC.

This clonotype has at least ten counts. The chain employs TRBV19 and TRBJ1-1, with a possible D match to TRBD1 (5 bases). Germline values: CDR1 LNHDA, CDR2 SQIVND (reference sequence). Trimming shortened V by 2 bases and J by 9 bases, and 10 bases separated the two germline ends. There are 12 residues in the CDR3. CDR3 sequence reads: CASSIPQGKAFF. CDR3 bases: TGTGCCAGTAGTATACCCCAGGGAAAAGCTTTCTTT.

This clonotype was seen at least ten times. The chain combines TRBV29-1 with TRBJ1-1, with 9 bases that match TRBD1. CDR3 length: 12 residues. Losses at the gene ends were 8 bases for V and 8 bases for J; bases not matched to a gene: 9. Germline-derived CDR1 and CDR2 are SQVTM and ANQGSEA. Written as DNA, the CDR3 is TGCAGCACTTGTCGGACAGGGGAAGAAGCTTTCTTT. The encoded protein is CSTCRTGEEAFF.

The gene calls are TRBV7-9 and TRBJ2-7; D possibly corresponds to TRBD2 (6 bases). V was trimmed by 5 bases and J by 2 bases, leaving 19 bases between them. Germline V lookup: CDR1 SEHNR, CDR2 FQNEAQ (reference sequence). This CDR3 region has 16 residues. The CDR3 sequence: CASSTKYRDSTYEQYF. DNA for the CDR3: TGTGCCAGCAGCACCAAGTACCGGGACTCCACCTACGAGCAGTACTTC.

A remark on this clonotype: This clone may be a read error of a much larger clone one base away. The chain recombines TRBV20-1 with TRBJ2-5; either TRBD1 or TRBD2 may supply D (5 bases each). The germline V gene encodes CDR1 DFQATT and CDR2 SNEGSKA (reference sequence). This CDR3 has 11 residues. CDR3 sequence (DNA): TGCAGTGCTATCTCCGGGACCTCCCACCTCTTC. Translation: CSAISGTSHLF.

There are many counts of this clonotype. The gene calls are TRBV5-1 and TRBJ2-1, with 10 bases matching TRBD2. Losses at the gene ends were 0 bases for V and 8 bases for J; bases not matched to a gene: 5. CDR1 is SGHRS and CDR2 is YFSETQ in the germline V gene. The CDR3 runs 15 residues. In nucleotides, the CDR3 is TGCGCCAGCAGCTTGGAAGCTAGCGGGAGCTATGAGCAGTTCTTC. This sequence encodes CASSLEASGSYEQFF.

This clonotype was counted ten times or more. This chain joins TRBV12-3 or TRBV12-4 and TRBJ1-5; a possible D gene is TRBD1 (6 bases). This CDR3 region has 15 residues. With 6 bases removed from V and 6 bases from J, the gap between germline ends came to 18 bases. The CDR3 reads CASRNSGARAQPQHF. CDR3 nucleotides: TGTGCCAGCAGAAATTCAGGGGCTCGGGCTCAGCCCCAGCATTTT.

In its sample, this clonotype ranks as medium-sized (0.01 to 0.1%). The CDR3 loop reads CASSEFRGLETEAFF. In DNA, the CDR3 is TGTGCCAGCAGTGAATTCAGGGGGCTGGAGACTGAAGCTTTCTTT. The chain employs TRBV25-1 and TRBJ1-1, with 8 nucleotides matching TRBD1. The germline V gene has CDR1 MGHDK and CDR2 SYGVNS. This CDR3 comprises 15 residues. V lost 1 base and J lost 5; bases outside the gene matches: 6.

By share, this clonotype ranks as medium-sized. This chain connects TRBV5-6 to TRBJ2-1, with 8 positions matching TRBD2. The CDR3 runs 15 residues. The germline V gene encodes CDR1 SGHDT and CDR2 YYEEEE. The V and J ends lost 0 bases and 6 bases, in that order; junction bases with no gene match: 5. As DNA, the CDR3 is TGTGCCAGCAGCTTGGGCGGGAGGCCCCCCAATGAGCAGTTCTTC. Translated, it gives CASSLGGRPPNEQFF. The full variable domain, its missing parts supplied by reference TRBV5-6 and TRBJ2-1, is DAGVTQSPTHLIKTRGQQVTLRCSPKSGHDTVSWYQQALGQGPQFIFQYYEEEERQRGNFPDRFSGHQFPNYSSELNVNALLLGDSALYLCASSLGGRPPNEQFFGPGTRLTVL.